This T cell receptor (beta chain) was sequenced during a study of beta chain features in type 1 diabetes. Points from the study as a whole: Shorter TCRB CDR3s, moderately but significantly so, marked every one of the four CD4+ subsets in Type 1 diabetes patients.

This clone has just a few counts. Its specificity is not known. The CDR3 has 18 residues. Germline trimming cut 3 bases from V and 0 bases from J; bases unmatched to any gene: 10. Germline-derived CDR1 and CDR2 are SGDLS and YYNGEE. Of the isolated RNA, all was reverse transcribed, and so the sequenced material was expressed TCRB transcripts. Assay: immunoSEQ multiplex PCR; the TCRdb copy retains only in-frame clones and omits some. The data hold 330,000 or so clones, with roughly 13% observed a single time. The V gene is TRBV9, the J gene TRBJ2-2, with 8 bases identical to TRBD2. Sequencing used naive CD4+ T cells from blood. The source is a woman between 18 and 30 years old with type 1 diabetes. DNA for the CDR3: TGTGCCAGCAGCGGCTCGACTAGCGAGACATCGAACACCGGGGAGCTGTTTTTT. Its protein product is CASSGSTSETSNTGELFF.